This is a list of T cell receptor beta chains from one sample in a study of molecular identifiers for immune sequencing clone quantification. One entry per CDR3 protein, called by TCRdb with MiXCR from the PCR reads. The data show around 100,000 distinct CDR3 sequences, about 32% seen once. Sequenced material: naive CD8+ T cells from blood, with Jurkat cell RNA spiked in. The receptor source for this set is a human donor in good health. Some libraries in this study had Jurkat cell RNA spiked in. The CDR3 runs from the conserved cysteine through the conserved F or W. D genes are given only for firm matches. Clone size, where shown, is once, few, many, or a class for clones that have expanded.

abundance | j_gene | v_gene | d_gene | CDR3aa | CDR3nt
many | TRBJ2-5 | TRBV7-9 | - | CASSPVEETQYF | TGTGCCAGCAGCCCGGTGGAAGAGACCCAGTACTTC
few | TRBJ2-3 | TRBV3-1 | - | CASSQEPSALDTQYF | TGTGCCAGCAGCCAAGAGCCAAGCGCGTTAGATACGCAGTATTTT
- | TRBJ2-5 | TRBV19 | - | CASSKGVTNQETQYF | TGTGCCAGTAGTAAGGGCGTGACGAACCAAGAGACCCAGTACTTC
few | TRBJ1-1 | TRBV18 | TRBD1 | CASSPIGGSTEAFF | TGTGCCAGCTCACCAATAGGGGGCAGCACTGAAGCTTTCTTT
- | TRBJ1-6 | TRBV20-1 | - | CSVPDWTGSPLHF | TGCAGTGTTCCGGACTGGACGGGGTCACCCCTCCACTTT
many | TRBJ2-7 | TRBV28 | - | CASSFLTPYYEQYF | TGTGCCAGCAGTTTTCTAACCCCATACTACGAGCAGTACTTC
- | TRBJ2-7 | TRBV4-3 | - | CASSQDRLMAYEQYF | TGCGCCAGCAGCCAAGATAGGTTGATGGCCTACGAGCAGTACTTC
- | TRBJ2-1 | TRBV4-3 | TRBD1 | CASSWGRTGGRGNEQFF | TGCGCCAGCTCATGGGGTAGAACAGGGGGCAGAGGCAATGAGCAGTTCTTC
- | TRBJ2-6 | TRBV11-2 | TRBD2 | CASSLGAGLAAGANVLTF | TGTGCCAGCAGCTTGGGAGCGGGACTGGCGGCTGGGGCCAACGTCCTGACTTTC
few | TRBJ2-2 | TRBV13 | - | CASSLGQRNTGELFF | TGTGCCAGCAGCTTAGGACAGAGAAACACCGGGGAGCTGTTTTTT
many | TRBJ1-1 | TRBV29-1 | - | CSVEGTEVLNTEAFF | TGCAGCGTTGAAGGGACAGAAGTCTTGAACACTGAAGCTTTCTTT
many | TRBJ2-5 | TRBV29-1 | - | CSVAGIGEWEATQYF | TGCAGCGTTGCGGGTATCGGAGAGTGGGAAGCGACCCAGTACTTC
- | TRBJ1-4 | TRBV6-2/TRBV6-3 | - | CASRDATNEKLSF | TGTGCCAGCAGAGACGCTACTAATGAAAAACTGTCTTTT
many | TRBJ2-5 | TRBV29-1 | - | CSVGGETQYF | TGCAGCGTTGGGGGAGAGACCCAGTACTTC
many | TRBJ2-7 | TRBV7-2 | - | CASSYISYEQYF | TGTGCCAGCAGCTACATCTCCTACGAGCAGTACTTC
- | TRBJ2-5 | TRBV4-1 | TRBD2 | CASSPTWGRDQEPQYF | TGCGCCAGCAGCCCGACGTGGGGGAGGGACCAAGAGCCCCAGTACTTC
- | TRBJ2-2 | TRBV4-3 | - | CASSQASGPGELFF | TGCGCCAGCAGCCAAGCGTCCGGGCCCGGGGAGCTGTTTTTT